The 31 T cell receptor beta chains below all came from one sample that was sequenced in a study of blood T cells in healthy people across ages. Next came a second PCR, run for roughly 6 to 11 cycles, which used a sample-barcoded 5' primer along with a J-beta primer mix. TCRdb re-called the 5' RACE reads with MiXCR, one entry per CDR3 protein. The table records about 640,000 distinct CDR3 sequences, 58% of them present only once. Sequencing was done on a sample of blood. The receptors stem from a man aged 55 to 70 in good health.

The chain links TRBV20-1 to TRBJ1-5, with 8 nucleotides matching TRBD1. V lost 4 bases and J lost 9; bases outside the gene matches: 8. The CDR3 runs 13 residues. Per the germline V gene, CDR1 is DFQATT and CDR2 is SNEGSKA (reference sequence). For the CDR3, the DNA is TGCAGTGCTATACGACAGGGGAAAGGGCCCCAGCATTTT. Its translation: CSAIRQGKGPQHF.

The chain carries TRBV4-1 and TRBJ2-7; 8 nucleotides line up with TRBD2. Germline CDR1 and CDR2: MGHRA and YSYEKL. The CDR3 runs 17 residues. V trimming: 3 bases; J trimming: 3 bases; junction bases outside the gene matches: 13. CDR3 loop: CASSQRRNSGAIYEQYF. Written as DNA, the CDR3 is TGCGCCAGCAGCCAGAGGAGGAATAGCGGGGCGATCTACGAGCAGTACTTC.

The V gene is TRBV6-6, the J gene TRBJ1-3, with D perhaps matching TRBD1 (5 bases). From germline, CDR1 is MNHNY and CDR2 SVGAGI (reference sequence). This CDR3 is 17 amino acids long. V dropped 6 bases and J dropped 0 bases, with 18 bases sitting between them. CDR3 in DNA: TGTGCCAGCAGCCCTGGGGGAGGGCTAAGCTCTGGAAACACCATATATTTT. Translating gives CASSPGGGLSSGNTIYF.

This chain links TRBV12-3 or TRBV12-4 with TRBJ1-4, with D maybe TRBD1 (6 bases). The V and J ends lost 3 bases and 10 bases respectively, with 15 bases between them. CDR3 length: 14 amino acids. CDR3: CASSFGTQRGKLFF. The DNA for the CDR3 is TGTGCCAGCAGTTTCGGGACACAAAGAGGAAAACTGTTTTTT.

The CDR3 protein is CASSLDWTLISYEQYF. CDR3 DNA: TGCGCCAGCAGCTTGGACTGGACCCTTATTTCCTACGAGCAGTACTTC. This rearrangement joins TRBV5-1 to TRBJ2-7; no clear D gene. Germline-derived CDR1 and CDR2 are SGHRS and YFSETQ. With 0 bases removed from V and 1 base from J, the gap between germline ends came to 14 bases. The CDR3 extends over 16 amino acids. Looking up the rest from reference TRBV5-1 and TRBJ2-7 gives the full variable domain: KAGVTQTPRYLIKTRGQQVTLSCSPISGHRSVSWYQQTPGQGLQFLFEYFSETQRNKGNFPGRFSGRQFSNSRSEMNVSTLELGDSALYLCASSLDWTLISYEQYFGPGTRLTVT.

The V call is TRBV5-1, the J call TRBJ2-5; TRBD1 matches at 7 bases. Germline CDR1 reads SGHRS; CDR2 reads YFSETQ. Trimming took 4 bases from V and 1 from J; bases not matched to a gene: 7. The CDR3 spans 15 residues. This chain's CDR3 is CASSTNRGSQETQYF. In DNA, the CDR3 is TGCGCCAGCAGCACCAACAGGGGTTCCCAAGAGACCCAGTACTTC.

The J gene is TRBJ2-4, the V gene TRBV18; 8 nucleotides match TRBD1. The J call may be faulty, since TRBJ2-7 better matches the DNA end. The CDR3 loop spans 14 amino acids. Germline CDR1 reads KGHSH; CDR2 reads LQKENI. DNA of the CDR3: TGTGCCAGCTCACCTCAGGACAGGGCCTCCGAGCAGTACTTC. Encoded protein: CASSPQDRASEQYF.

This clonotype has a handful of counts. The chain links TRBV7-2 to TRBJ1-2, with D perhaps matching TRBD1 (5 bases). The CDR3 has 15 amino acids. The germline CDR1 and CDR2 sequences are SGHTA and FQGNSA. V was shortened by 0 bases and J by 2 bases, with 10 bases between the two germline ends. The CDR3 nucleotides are TGTGCCAGCAGCTTAGCGGGGGGTAACAACTATGGCTACACCTTC. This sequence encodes CASSLAGGNNYGYTF. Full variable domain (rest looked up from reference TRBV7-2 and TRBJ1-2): GAGVSQSPSNKVTEKGKDVELRCDPISGHTALYWYRQSLGQGLEFLIYFQGNSAPDKSGLPSDRFSAERTGGSVSTLTIQRTQQEDSAVYLCASSLAGGNNYGYTFGSGTRLTVV.

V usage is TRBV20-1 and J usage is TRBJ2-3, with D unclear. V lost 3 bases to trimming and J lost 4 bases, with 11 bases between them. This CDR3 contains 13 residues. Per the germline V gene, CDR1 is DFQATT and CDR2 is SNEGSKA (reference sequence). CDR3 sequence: CSASSADADTQYF. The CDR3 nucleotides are TGCAGTGCTAGCTCGGCGGACGCAGATACGCAGTATTTT.

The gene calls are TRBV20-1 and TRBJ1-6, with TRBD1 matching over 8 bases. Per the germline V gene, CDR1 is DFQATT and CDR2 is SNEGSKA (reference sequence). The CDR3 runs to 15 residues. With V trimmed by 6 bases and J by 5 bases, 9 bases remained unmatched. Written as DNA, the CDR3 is TGCAGTGCAGTCTCAGGGGGCCGAAATAATTCACCCCTCCACTTT. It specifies CSAVSGGRNNSPLHF.

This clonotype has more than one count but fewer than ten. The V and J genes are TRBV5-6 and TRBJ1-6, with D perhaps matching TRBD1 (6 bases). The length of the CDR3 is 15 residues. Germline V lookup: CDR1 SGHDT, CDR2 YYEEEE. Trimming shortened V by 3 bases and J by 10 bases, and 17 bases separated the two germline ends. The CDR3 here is CASSSSGAGVSPLHF. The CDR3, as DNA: TGTGCCAGCAGCTCATCAGGGGCCGGAGTATCACCCCTCCACTTT.

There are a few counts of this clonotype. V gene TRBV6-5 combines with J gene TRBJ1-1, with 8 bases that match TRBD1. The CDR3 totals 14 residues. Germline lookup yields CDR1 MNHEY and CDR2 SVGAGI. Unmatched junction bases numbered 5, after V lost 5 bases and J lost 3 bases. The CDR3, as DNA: TGTGCCAGCAGTCCCGCACAGGGGGACACTGAAGCTTTCTTT. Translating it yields CASSPAQGDTEAFF.

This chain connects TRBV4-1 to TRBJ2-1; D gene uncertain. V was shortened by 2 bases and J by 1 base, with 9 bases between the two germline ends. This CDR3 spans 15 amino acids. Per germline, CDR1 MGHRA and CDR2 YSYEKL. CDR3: CASSQMGNSYNEQFF. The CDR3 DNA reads TGCGCCAGCAGCCAAATGGGAAATTCCTACAATGAGCAGTTCTTC.

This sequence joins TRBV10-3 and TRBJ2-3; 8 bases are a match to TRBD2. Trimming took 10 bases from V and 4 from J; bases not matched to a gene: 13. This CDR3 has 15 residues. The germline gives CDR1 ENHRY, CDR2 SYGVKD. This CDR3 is CATAGEGGGSDTQYF. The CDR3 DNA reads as TGTGCCACCGCCGGGGAGGGCGGGGGGTCAGATACGCAGTATTTT.

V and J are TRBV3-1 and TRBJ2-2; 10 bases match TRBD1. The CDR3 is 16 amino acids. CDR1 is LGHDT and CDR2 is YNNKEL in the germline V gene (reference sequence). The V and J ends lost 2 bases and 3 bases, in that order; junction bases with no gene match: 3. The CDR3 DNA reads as TGTGCCAGCAGCCAACTGGGGACAGGGGACACCGGGGAGCTGTTTTTT. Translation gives CASSQLGTGDTGELFF.

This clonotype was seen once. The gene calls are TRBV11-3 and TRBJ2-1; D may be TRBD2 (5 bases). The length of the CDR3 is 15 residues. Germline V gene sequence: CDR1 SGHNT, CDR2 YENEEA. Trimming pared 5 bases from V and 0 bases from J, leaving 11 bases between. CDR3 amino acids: CASSPGDSSYNEQFF. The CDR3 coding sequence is TGTGCCAGCAGCCCCGGGGATAGCTCCTACAATGAGCAGTTCTTC.

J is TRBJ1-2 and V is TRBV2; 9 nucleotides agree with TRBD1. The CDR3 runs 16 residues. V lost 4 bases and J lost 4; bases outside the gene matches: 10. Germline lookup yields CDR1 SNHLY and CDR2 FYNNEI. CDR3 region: CASSAWTGASGYGYTF. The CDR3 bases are TGTGCCAGCAGTGCATGGACAGGGGCTAGTGGCTATGGCTACACCTTC.

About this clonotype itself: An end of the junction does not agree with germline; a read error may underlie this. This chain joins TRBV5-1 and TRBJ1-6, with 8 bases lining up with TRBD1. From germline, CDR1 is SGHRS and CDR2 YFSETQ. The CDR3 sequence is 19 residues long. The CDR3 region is CASSFARGPPSSYNSPLHF. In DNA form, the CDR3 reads TGCGCCAGCAGCTTCGCCAGGGGGCCCCCGAGCTCCTATAATTCGCCCCTCCACTTT.

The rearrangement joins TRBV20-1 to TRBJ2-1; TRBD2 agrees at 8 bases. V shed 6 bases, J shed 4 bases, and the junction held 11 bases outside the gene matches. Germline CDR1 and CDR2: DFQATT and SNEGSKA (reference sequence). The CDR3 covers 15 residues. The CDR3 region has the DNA TGCAGTGCCACCAGACTAGCGCTTAAATACAATGAGCAGTTCTTC. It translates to CSATRLALKYNEQFF.

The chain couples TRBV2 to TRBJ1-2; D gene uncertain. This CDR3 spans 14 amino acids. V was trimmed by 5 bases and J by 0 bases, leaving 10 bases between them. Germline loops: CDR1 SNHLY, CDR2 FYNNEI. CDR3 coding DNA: TGTGCCAGCAGTTCTGGCAGTACTAACTATGGCTACACCTTC. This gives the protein CASSSGSTNYGYTF.

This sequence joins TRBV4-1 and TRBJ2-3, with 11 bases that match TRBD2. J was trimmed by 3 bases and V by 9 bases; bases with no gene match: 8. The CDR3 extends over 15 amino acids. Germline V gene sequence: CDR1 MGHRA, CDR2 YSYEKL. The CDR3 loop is CASTVAGGPTDTQYF. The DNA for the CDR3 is TGCGCCAGTACTGTAGCGGGGGGGCCAACAGATACGCAGTATTTT.

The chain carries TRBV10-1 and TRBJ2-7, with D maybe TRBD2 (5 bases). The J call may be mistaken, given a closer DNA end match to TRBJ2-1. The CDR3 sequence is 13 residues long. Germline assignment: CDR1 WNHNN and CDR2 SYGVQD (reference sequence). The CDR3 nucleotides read TGCGCCAGCAGTGATGGCCAGAGGGATGAGCAGTTCTTC. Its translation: CASSDGQRDEQFF.

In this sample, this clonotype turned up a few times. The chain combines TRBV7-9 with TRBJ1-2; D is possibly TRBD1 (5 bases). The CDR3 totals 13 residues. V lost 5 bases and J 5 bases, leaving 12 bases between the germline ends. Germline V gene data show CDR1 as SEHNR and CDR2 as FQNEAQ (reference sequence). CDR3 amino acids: CASSPNAGYGYTF. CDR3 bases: TGTGCCAGCAGCCCTAATGCAGGGTATGGCTACACCTTC.

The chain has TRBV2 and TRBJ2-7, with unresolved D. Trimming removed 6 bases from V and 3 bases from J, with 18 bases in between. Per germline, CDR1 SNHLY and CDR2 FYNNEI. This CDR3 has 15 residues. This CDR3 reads CASSEIQTLLYEQYF. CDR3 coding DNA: TGTGCCAGCAGCGAAATTCAGACACTCCTCTACGAGCAGTACTTC.

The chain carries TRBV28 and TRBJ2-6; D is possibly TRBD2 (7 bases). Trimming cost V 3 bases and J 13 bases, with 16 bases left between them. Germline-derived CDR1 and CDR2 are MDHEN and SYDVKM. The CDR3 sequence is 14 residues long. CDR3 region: CASSFGGGATVLTF. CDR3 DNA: TGTGCCAGCAGTTTTGGGGGGGGCGCTACGGTCCTGACTTTC.

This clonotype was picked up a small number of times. CDR3 DNA sequence: TGCGCCAGCAGCCAAGAATTGGGGGGCTCCTACGAGCAGTACTTC. Its translation is CASSQELGGSYEQYF. The chain joins TRBV4-1 to TRBJ2-7; TRBD2 might be the D (6 bases). V was trimmed by 0 bases and J by 0 bases, leaving 9 bases between them. Per the germline V gene, CDR1 is MGHRA and CDR2 is YSYEKL. The CDR3 runs to 15 residues.

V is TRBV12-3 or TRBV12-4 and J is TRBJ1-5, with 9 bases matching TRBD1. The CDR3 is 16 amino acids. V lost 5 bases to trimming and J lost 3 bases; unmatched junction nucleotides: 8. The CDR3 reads CASSPHTGGHNQPQHF. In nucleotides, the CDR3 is TGTGCCAGCAGTCCACATACAGGGGGCCACAATCAGCCCCAGCATTTT.

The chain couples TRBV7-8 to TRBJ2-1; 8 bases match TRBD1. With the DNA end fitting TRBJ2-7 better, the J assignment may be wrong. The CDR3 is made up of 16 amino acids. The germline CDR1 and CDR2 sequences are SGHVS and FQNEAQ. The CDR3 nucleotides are TGTGCCAGCAGCCCCTTCGTCGGACAGGGCTACAATGAGCAGTACTTC. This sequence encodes CASSPFVGQGYNEQYF.

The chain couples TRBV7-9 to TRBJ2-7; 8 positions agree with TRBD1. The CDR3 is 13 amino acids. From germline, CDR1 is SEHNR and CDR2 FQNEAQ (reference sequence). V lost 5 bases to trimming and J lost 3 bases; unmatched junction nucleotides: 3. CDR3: CASSRGQGYEQYF. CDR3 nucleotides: TGTGCCAGCAGCCGCGGACAGGGCTACGAGCAGTACTTC.

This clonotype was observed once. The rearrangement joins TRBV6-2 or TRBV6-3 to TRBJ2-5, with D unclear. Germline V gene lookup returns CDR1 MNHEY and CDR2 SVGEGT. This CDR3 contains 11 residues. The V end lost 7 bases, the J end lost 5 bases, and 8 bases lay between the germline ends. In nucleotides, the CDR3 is TGTGCCAGCACGCAATGGGAGACCCAGTACTTC. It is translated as CASTQWETQYF.

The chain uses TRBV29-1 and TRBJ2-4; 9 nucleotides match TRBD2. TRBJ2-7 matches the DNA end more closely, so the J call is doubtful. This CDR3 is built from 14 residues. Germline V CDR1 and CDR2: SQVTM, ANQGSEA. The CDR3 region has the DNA TGCAGCGTTTTAATGCTAGCGGGAACCTCCGAGCAGTACTTC. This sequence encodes CSVLMLAGTSEQYF.